The rows below give T cell receptor beta chains drawn from one sample of a study of OX40 agonist ivuxolimab in advanced cancers. Data came from immunoSEQ multiplex PCR; TCRdb stores just in-frame clones and leaves some out. This table has roughly 70,000 clones, approximately 81% appearing once. The source was CD4+ or CD8+ T cells sorted from blood, collected in a trial of the OX40 agonist ivuxolimab. These receptors came from an adult with an advanced solid tumor such as melanoma, head and neck, liver or kidney cancer. The CDR3 runs from the conserved cysteine through the conserved F or W. D genes are given only for firm matches. Size is omitted from some rows. Given values are once, few, many or a class for expanded clones.

j_call,clone_size,v_call,d_call,cdr3_nt,cdr3_aa
TRBJ1-1,.,TRBV10-3,.,TGTGCCATCAGAGCTTCCGGGACAAAGAACACTGAAGCTTTCTTT,CAIRASGTKNTEAFF
TRBJ1-1,.,TRBV30,.,TGTGCCTGGAGTGTAAGTGATTGGGGTGAAGCTTTCTTT,CAWSVSDWGEAFF
TRBJ2-5,.,TRBV7-9,TRBD1,TGTGCCAGCAGCTTAGGGTCAGGGGGAGCTTTGAGGACCCAGTACTTC,CASSLGSGGALRTQYF
TRBJ1-1,.,TRBV6-5,.,TGTGCCAGCAGTTACTCAGATTGGGGTACTGAAGCTTTCTTT,CASSYSDWGTEAFF
TRBJ2-3,.,TRBV19,.,TGTGCCAGTAAACCGGACAGCACAGATACGCAGTATTTT,CASKPDSTDTQYF
TRBJ1-2,.,TRBV5-4,TRBD1,TGTGCCAGCAGACCAGGGACAGGGAGTGACTATGGCTACACCTTC,CASRPGTGSDYGYTF
TRBJ2-1,.,TRBV10-3,.,TGTGCCATCAGCCGACTGGGGAATGAGCAGTTCTTC,CAISRLGNEQFF
TRBJ2-7,.,TRBV5-6,.,TGTGCCAGCAGCTTAGTTGGCAGGGACGACCACGAGCAGTACTTC,CASSLVGRDDHEQYF
TRBJ2-2,.,TRBV18,.,TGTGCCAGCTCACCACGACGGGGCACCGGGGAGCTGTTTTTT,CASSPRRGTGELFF
TRBJ2-1,.,TRBV28,TRBD2,TGTGCCAGCAGTTTAACTAGCGGGGGGGCCTACAATGAGCAGTTCTTC,CASSLTSGGAYNEQFF
TRBJ2-7,.,TRBV28,TRBD1,TGTGCCAGCCTCCCTTGGGGACAGGGAGGGCTCTACGAGCAGTACTTC,CASLPWGQGGLYEQYF
TRBJ1-5,.,TRBV28,TRBD1,TGTGCCAGCAGCATGCCTATGACCTCGGGACAGGGGGCCCTTCAGCCCCAGCATTTT,CASSMPMTSGQGALQPQHF
TRBJ2-3,.,TRBV9,.,TGTGCCAGCAGCGTAGGAGTTACGGTAGATACGCAGTATTTT,CASSVGVTVDTQYF
TRBJ2-5,.,TRBV18,.,TGTGCCAGCTCACCGGGGCTTCAAGAGACCCAGTACTTC,CASSPGLQETQYF
TRBJ1-1,.,TRBV29-1,TRBD1,TGCAGCGGGGGAGGACAGGCGAACACTGAAGCTTTCTTT,CSGGGQANTEAFF
TRBJ1-2,.,TRBV15,.,TGTGCCACCAGCAGAGATCCGAGTTATGGCTACACCTTC,CATSRDPSYGYTF
TRBJ2-1,.,TRBV6-5,TRBD1,TGTGCCAGCAGGCCCGGGACAGGGGTGTTCAATGAGCAGTTCTTC,CASRPGTGVFNEQFF
TRBJ1-3,.,TRBV6-1,.,TGTGCCAGCAGTTCGGCTGGCGCTGGAAACACCATATATTTT,CASSSAGAGNTIYF
TRBJ2-2,few,TRBV11-1,.,TGTGCCAGCAGCTTAGGGAGAAGACAGGGAGGAACCGGGGAGCTGTTTTTT,CASSLGRRQGGTGELFF
TRBJ2-7,once,TRBV5-5,.,TGTGCCAGCAGCTTGGGTCTACCCTACGAGCAGTACTTC,CASSLGLPYEQYF
TRBJ2-5,.,TRBV29-1,.,TGCAGCGTTATCCCAACGGGCAACCAAGAGACCCAGTACTTC,CSVIPTGNQETQYF
TRBJ1-1,.,TRBV14,.,TGTGCCAGCAGCTTGCTGAACACTGAAGCTTTCTTT,CASSLLNTEAFF